This T cell receptor beta chain is drawn from a study of T cells in Graves' hyperthyroidism and ophthalmopathy. General study results and limits: Ophthalmopathy was predicted by the model a median of about 6.7 months ahead of onset. Most thyroid-expanded clonotypes above 0.001 were also found in blood.

Amplification targeted TCR beta CDR3 regions from RNA transcripts. First-round RT-PCR with HTBI primers amplified the TCR CDR3 region. TCRdb processed the multiplex PCR reads anew with MiXCR; each CDR3 protein has one entry. This sample has over 700,000 distinct CDR3 sequences, with around 38% found just once. With 5 bases removed from V and 18 bases from J, the gap between germline ends came to 8 bases. In germline, CDR1 is SNHLY, CDR2 FYNNEI. CDR3 length: 9 residues. Hyperthyroidism in the patients, aged 18 to 65, was newly diagnosed and under 2 months in duration. The diagnoses drew upon clinical symptoms, serum thyroxine and TRAb, thyroid ultrasound and orbital computed tomography. As for this clonotype: What it binds is unknown.

The V call is TRBV2, the J call TRBJ2-6; no firm D call. Sequenced sample: blood. The receptor's source is a man younger than 30 with Graves' hyperthyroidism. CDR3 amino acids: CASSYSGTF. The DNA for the CDR3 is TGTGCCAGCAGTTATTCCGGGACTTTC.